Each of the 24 T cell receptor beta chains below was sequenced from the same sample in a study of blood T cell repertoires in COVID-19. Produced via immunoSEQ multiplex PCR; TCRdb's table is partial and in-frame only. The data show about 160,000 clones, with 81% seen just once and 11% held by the top ten. The specimen sequenced was peripheral blood. The receptors originated from a man in his 60s with active or convalescent COVID-19.

The rearrangement uses TRBV10-3 and TRBJ2-1, with 11 nucleotides matching TRBD2. V gave up 6 bases and J gave up 7 bases; unmatched junction bases: 8. This CDR3 has 15 amino acids. Germline V gene data show CDR1 as ENHRY and CDR2 as SYGVKD. The CDR3 protein is CAISPGLAVDNEQFF. DNA for the CDR3: TGTGCCATCAGCCCGGGACTAGCGGTCGATAATGAGCAGTTCTTC.

This clone has a single count. The chain joins TRBV19 to TRBJ2-1, with 11 bases fitting TRBD2. J was trimmed by 12 bases and V by 4 bases; bases with no gene match: 14. The CDR3 contains 16 residues. Per germline, CDR1 LNHDA and CDR2 SQIVND (reference sequence). CDR3 in DNA: TGTGCCAGTAGTACTCAAACTAGCGGGAGTGTCAACCGGCAGTTCTTC. This encodes CASSTQTSGSVNRQFF.

J is TRBJ1-1 and V is TRBV20-1, with no clear D. Per germline, CDR1 DFQATT and CDR2 SNEGSKA (reference sequence). V lost 3 bases and J lost 2, with 10 bases in between. CDR3 length equals 13 residues. The CDR3: CSASIKSNTEAFF. CDR3 DNA sequence: TGCAGTGCTAGTATAAAGAGTAACACTGAAGCTTTCTTT.

The J gene is TRBJ2-5, the V gene TRBV18; 10 nucleotides agree with TRBD2. The length of the CDR3 is 16 residues. V shed 2 bases, J shed 4 bases, and the junction held 7 bases outside the gene matches. The germline gives CDR1 KGHSH, CDR2 LQKENI. The chain's CDR3 is CASSPGLAENGETQYF. In nucleotides, the CDR3 is TGTGCCAGCTCACCAGGACTAGCGGAAAACGGAGAGACCCAGTACTTC.

The V gene is TRBV28, the J gene TRBJ2-7, with 7 bases aligning to TRBD1. Germline values: CDR1 MDHEN, CDR2 SYDVKM. Trimming removed 6 bases from V and 1 base from J; junction bases left unmatched: 12. The CDR3 contains 16 residues. The CDR3 protein is CASRPLGQTWSYEQYF. CDR3 DNA sequence: TGTGCCAGCAGACCCCTGGGACAGACATGGTCCTACGAGCAGTACTTC.

V gene TRBV3-1 (or the pseudogene TRBV3-2) combines with J gene TRBJ2-2; no clear D. The CDR3 consists of 14 residues. From germline, CDR1 is LGHDT and CDR2 YNNKEL (reference sequence). V was pared by 2 bases and J by 6 bases, with 10 bases between. The CDR3 protein is CASSQRSTPGELFF. CDR3 bases: TGTGCCAGCAGCCAAAGGAGTACCCCCGGGGAGCTGTTTTTT.

This clone was counted once. V is TRBV19 and J is TRBJ2-1; TRBD2 aligns across 10 bases. The CDR3 is made up of 21 amino acids. With V trimmed by 5 bases and J by 2 bases, 21 bases remained unmatched. CDR1 is LNHDA and CDR2 is SQIVND in the germline V gene (reference sequence). The CDR3 DNA follows: TGTGCCAGTAGTCCCCTTGGTAGCGGGAGGCTTACTGAACATACCTACAATGAGCAGTTCTTC. This sequence encodes CASSPLGSGRLTEHTYNEQFF.

The rearrangement uses TRBV27 and TRBJ2-2, with 7 bases lining up with TRBD2. The V gene's germline CDR1 is MNHEY and CDR2 SMNVEV (reference sequence). CDR3 length: 17 amino acids. V shed 3 bases and J 3 bases; nucleotides not matched to a gene: 10. CDR3 DNA: TGTGCCAGCAGTTTCTATGGGACTACAGCCTACACCGGGGAGCTGTTTTTT. Protein: CASSFYGTTAYTGELFF.

This clone showed up just once. The V gene is TRBV2, the J gene TRBJ2-5, with D possibly TRBD1 on 6 matching bases. Trimming stripped 4 bases from V and 1 base from J, with 13 bases between. The germline V gene has CDR1 SNHLY and CDR2 FYNNEI. The CDR3 extends over 15 amino acids. CDR3 in amino acids: CASSGGGQIQETQYF. The DNA of the CDR3 is TGTGCCAGCAGTGGGGGTGGACAGATCCAAGAGACCCAGTACTTC.

This clone was observed a few times. This chain joins TRBV19 and TRBJ2-1, with TRBD1 identical over 8 bases. Germline V gene sequence: CDR1 LNHDA, CDR2 SQIVND (reference sequence). J lost 9 bases, V lost 1 base, and 8 bases had no gene match. This CDR3 has 15 amino acids. In DNA, the CDR3 is TGTGCCAGTAGTATAGGGGTAAACAGGGGGGCTGAGCAGTTCTTC. As protein: CASSIGVNRGAEQFF. The variable domain in full, with the rest retrieved from reference TRBV19 and TRBJ2-1, is DGGITQSPKYLFRKEGQNVTLSCEQNLNHDAMYWYRQDPGQGLRLIYYSQIVNDFQKGDIAEGYSVSREKKESFPLTVTSAQKNPTAFYLCASSIGVNRGAEQFFGPGTRLTVL.

The rearrangement links TRBV6-5 to TRBJ1-2; 9 bases align to TRBD1. Germline V gene lookup returns CDR1 MNHEY and CDR2 SVGAGI. With 7 bases clipped from V and 7 bases from J, the junction kept 13 bases outside the gene matches. The CDR3 totals 15 residues. The chain's CDR3 is CASKPGQGFRFGYTF. Here the CDR3 DNA reads TGTGCCAGCAAACCGGGACAGGGTTTTCGTTTTGGCTACACCTTC.

The V and J genes are TRBV21-1 and TRBJ1-3; the DNA was not used to check the table's D call, TRBD1. TRBV21-1 is given as a pseudogene. The CDR3 contains 16 residues. The CDR3 nucleotides read TGTGCCAGCACCAAGAGGTTTAAGGGGCCTGGAAACACCATATATTTT. Protein product: CASTKRFKGPGNTIYF.

J is TRBJ2-3 and V is TRBV6-1; no firm D call. There are 14 residues in the CDR3. V lost 2 bases and J lost 1, with 7 bases in between. The germline CDR1 and CDR2 sequences are MNHNS and SASEGT. The CDR3 region has the DNA TGTGCCAGCAGTGAACCTGGGCGCACAGATACGCAGTATTTT. It is translated as CASSEPGRTDTQYF.

The V and J genes are TRBV4-2 and TRBJ2-3, with 10 nucleotides matching TRBD2. The junction had 7 bases not matched to a gene; V was cut back by 5 bases and J by 2 bases. The CDR3 is made up of 16 amino acids. In germline, CDR1 is LGHNA, CDR2 YNFKEQ. CDR3 protein: CASSKGLAETTDTQYF. The DNA of the CDR3 is TGTGCCAGCAGCAAAGGACTAGCGGAGACCACAGATACGCAGTATTTT.

The chain couples TRBV4-1 to TRBJ2-3; 9 positions agree with TRBD2. CDR1 is MGHRA and CDR2 is YSYEKL in the germline V gene. The CDR3 has 16 residues. V lost 0 bases, J lost 6 bases, and 7 bases stayed unmatched. The CDR3 protein is CASSQEAPTSGDTQYF. CDR3 coding DNA: TGCGCCAGCAGCCAAGAAGCCCCTACTAGCGGGGATACGCAGTATTTT.

This chain joins TRBV6-5 and TRBJ1-1; 10 nucleotides align to TRBD1. Per germline, CDR1 MNHEY and CDR2 SVGAGI. This CDR3 has 15 residues. Trimming at V came to 5 bases and at J to 0 bases, leaving 3 bases not matched to a gene. CDR3 sequence reads: CASSPDRGLNTEAFF. The CDR3, as DNA: TGTGCCAGCAGTCCCGACAGGGGGCTGAACACTGAAGCTTTCTTT.

The rearrangement links TRBV6-2 or TRBV6-3 to TRBJ2-3, with 14 bases aligning to TRBD2. V trimming: 4 bases; J trimming: 2 bases; junction bases outside the gene matches: 5. The germline gives CDR1 MNHEY, CDR2 SVGEGT. This CDR3 comprises 17 residues. CDR3 residues: CASSWTSGRSYTDTQYF. CDR3 DNA sequence: TGTGCCAGCAGTTGGACTAGCGGGAGGTCGTACACAGATACGCAGTATTTT.

V and J are TRBV2 and TRBJ1-2; no clear D gene. The V and J ends lost 4 bases and 4 bases respectively, with 13 bases between them. CDR1 and CDR2 (germline): SNHLY, FYNNEI. The CDR3 spans 14 residues. This CDR3 reads CASSVGREGYGYTF. In DNA form, the CDR3 reads TGTGCCAGCAGTGTGGGCCGGGAAGGCTATGGCTACACCTTC. The whole variable domain, filled in from reference TRBV2 and TRBJ1-2, reads EPEVTQTPSHQVTQMGQEVILRCVPISNHLYFYWYRQILGQKVEFLVSFYNNEISEKSEIFDDQFSVERPDGSNFTLKIRSTKLEDSAMYFCASSVGREGYGYTFGSGTRLTVV.

The rearrangement joins TRBV29-1 to TRBJ1-1; possible D gene TRBD1, 6 bases. The CDR3 totals 13 residues. Trimming shortened V by 6 bases and J by 3 bases, and 14 bases separated the two germline ends. Per the germline V gene, CDR1 is SQVTM and CDR2 is ANQGSEA. The DNA of the CDR3 is TGCAGCGTGCTACAGGGACGGTACACTGAAGCTTTCTTT. Residues: CSVLQGRYTEAFF.

V is TRBV11-2 and J is TRBJ2-3; a possible D gene is TRBD2 (6 bases). V was trimmed by 3 bases and J by 0 bases, leaving 16 bases between them. Germline assignment: CDR1 SGHAT and CDR2 FQNNGV. CDR3 length: 17 residues. CDR3 DNA sequence: TGTGCCAGCAGCTTGGGACTCGGCGCCCCTAGCACAGATACGCAGTATTTT. This translates into CASSLGLGAPSTDTQYF.

The chain has TRBV27 and TRBJ2-5, with D perhaps matching TRBD1 (6 bases). There are 14 residues in the CDR3. Per the germline V gene, CDR1 is MNHEY and CDR2 is SMNVEV (reference sequence). The ends were cut back, 2 bases at V and 4 bases at J, with 11 bases in the middle. The CDR3 DNA follows: TGTGCCAGCAGTTTAACAGGGTACCCAGAGACCCAGTACTTC. This codes for CASSLTGYPETQYF.

The chain's CDR3 is CASSNREISGYTF. In nucleotides, the CDR3 is TGTGCCAGCAGCAACAGGGAAATAAGCGGCTACACCTTC. V usage is TRBV9 and J usage is TRBJ1-2; D possibly corresponds to TRBD1 (6 bases). Germline V gives CDR1 SGDLS, CDR2 YYNGEE. This CDR3 comprises 13 residues. V shed 4 bases and J shed 8 bases, with 15 bases lying between them.

V is TRBV5-4 and J is TRBJ2-7, with D possibly being TRBD2 (5 bases). The CDR3 spans 13 residues. Per germline, CDR1 SGHNT and CDR2 YYREEE (reference sequence). The germline V and J ends were trimmed by 5 bases and 1 base, with 10 bases remaining between them. CDR3 protein: CASSRGWSYEQYF. The CDR3 region has the DNA TGTGCCAGCAGTCGGGGTTGGTCCTACGAGCAGTACTTC.

The chain is built from TRBV10-3 and TRBJ2-7; 14 nucleotides match TRBD2. V was pared by 8 bases and J by 9 bases, with 12 bases of the junction left unmatched. This CDR3 region has 15 residues. Per the germline V gene, CDR1 is ENHRY and CDR2 is SYGVKD. CDR3 protein: CAIRGQGLAGERQYF. The CDR3, as DNA: TGTGCCATCCGCGGCCAGGGACTAGCGGGAGAGCGGCAGTACTTC.